The clone carrying this TCR beta chain was seen ten or more times. TCRdb independently ran MiXCR on the RT-PCR reads; one entry per CDR3 protein. The table shows about 680,000 distinct CDR3 sequences, with approximately 15% occurring only once. V lost 4 bases, J lost 1 base, and 4 bases lay in between. CDR1 SQVTM and CDR2 ANQGSEA come from the germline V gene. The CDR3 runs to 11 residues. The clonotype originates from a female donor in good health, serving as a healthy control. Input material: memory CD4+ T cells from blood. The V and J genes are TRBV29-1 and TRBJ1-1; D call uncertain. CDR3: CSVVRNTEAFF. The CDR3 coding sequence is TGCAGCGTTGTTAGGAACACTGAAGCTTTCTTT.